What follows are 17 T cell receptor beta chains derived from one specimen sequenced in a study of cytomegalovirus exposure and HLA in healthy donors. The repertoire was sequenced with immunoSEQ multiplex PCR; TCRdb's copy has only in-frame clones and lacks some. The sample consists of about 140,000 clones, over 80% of them appearing once. Sequenced input: PBMCs. Receptors originate from a man between 18 and 29 years old in good health and CMV-seropositive.

V is TRBV6-5 and J is TRBJ2-7, with unresolved D. V was shortened by 3 bases and J by 0 bases, with 9 bases between the two germline ends. Per germline, CDR1 MNHEY and CDR2 SVGAGI. The CDR3 has 14 amino acids. The CDR3 DNA reads TGTGCCAGCAGTTATCGGCAGGACTCCTACGAGCAGTACTTC. Encoded protein: CASSYRQDSYEQYF.

The V gene is TRBV28, the J gene TRBJ1-2, with 7 bases aligning to TRBD1. CDR3 size: 14 residues. V dropped 2 bases and J dropped 6; count of bases not matched to a gene: 6. Germline lookup yields CDR1 MDHEN and CDR2 SYDVKM. The CDR3 bases are TGTGCCAGCAGTTTACTGAGGGGGCGGGATGGCTACACCTTC. The encoded protein is CASSLLRGRDGYTF.

The chain has TRBV7-2 and TRBJ2-1; 8 bases agree with TRBD2. The CDR3 covers 15 residues. V was pared by 0 bases and J by 6 bases, with 4 bases of the junction left unmatched. Germline V gives CDR1 SGHTA, CDR2 FQGNSA. The CDR3 protein is CASSLAGGGFNEQFF. In DNA form, the CDR3 reads TGTGCCAGCAGCTTAGCCGGGGGGGGCTTCAATGAGCAGTTCTTC. Using reference TRBV7-2 and TRBJ2-1 for the parts outside the CDR3, the full variable domain is GAGVSQSPSNKVTEKGKDVELRCDPISGHTALYWYRQSLGQGLEFLIYFQGNSAPDKSGLPSDRFSAERTGGSVSTLTIQRTQQEDSAVYLCASSLAGGGFNEQFFGPGTRLTVL.

J is TRBJ1-2 and V is TRBV10-1; 7 nucleotides agree with TRBD1. V was clipped by 4 bases and J by 2 bases; unmatched bases: 4. CDR1 is WNHNN and CDR2 is SYGVQD in the germline V gene (reference sequence). The CDR3 runs to 14 residues. DNA for the CDR3: TGCGCCAGCAGTGGACAGGGTTTCAACTATGGCTACACCTTC. This sequence encodes CASSGQGFNYGYTF.

This chain connects TRBV2 to TRBJ2-3, with a possible D match to TRBD2 (5 bases). V shed 6 bases and J shed 2 bases, with 12 bases lying between them. The germline V gene has CDR1 SNHLY and CDR2 FYNNEI. This CDR3 region has 14 residues. The CDR3 sequence: CASRPKGATDTQYF. CDR3 nucleotides: TGTGCCAGCAGGCCGAAGGGAGCCACAGATACGCAGTATTTT.

The chain is built from TRBV20-1 and TRBJ1-2; D gene unclear. The germline V and J ends were trimmed by 7 bases and 3 bases, with 9 bases remaining between them. This CDR3 region has 11 residues. CDR1 is DFQATT and CDR2 is SNEGSKA in the germline V gene (reference sequence). CDR3 sequence (DNA): TGCAGTGGCCAGGATTACTATGGCTACACCTTC. Translating it yields CSGQDYYGYTF.

The chain joins TRBV5-1 to TRBJ2-7; weak D call: TRBD1 (6 bases). Germline CDR1 and CDR2: SGHRS and YFSETQ. This CDR3 spans 15 amino acids. Trimming removed 0 bases at V and 3 bases at J, with 13 bases between. The CDR3 spells CASSLDPGARYEQYF. The CDR3 DNA follows: TGCGCCAGCAGCTTGGACCCAGGGGCTCGCTACGAGCAGTACTTC.

This chain joins TRBV30 and TRBJ1-5; the D is unclear. CDR3 length equals 13 residues. Trimming cost V 7 bases and J 3 bases, with 13 bases left between them. From germline, CDR1 is GTSNPN and CDR2 SVGIG (reference sequence). The CDR3 DNA follows: TGTGCCTTCTCCCCCCAAGCCAATCAGCCCCAGCATTTT. It specifies CAFSPQANQPQHF.

This chain links TRBV6-1 with TRBJ2-5; a possible D gene is TRBD1 (5 bases). The CDR3 consists of 13 residues. CDR1 and CDR2 (germline): MNHNS, SASEGT. Trimming left V 4 bases short and J 3 bases short, with 9 bases between. CDR3 region: CASSGQLKETQYF. The CDR3 nucleotides are TGTGCCAGCAGTGGACAGCTAAAAGAGACCCAGTACTTC.

The chain couples TRBV6-6 to TRBJ1-1; 9 bases map to TRBD1. The germline gives CDR1 MNHNY, CDR2 SVGAGI (reference sequence). The V and J ends lost 5 bases and 4 bases, in that order; junction bases with no gene match: 8. The CDR3 is made up of 15 amino acids. The CDR3 DNA sequence: TGTGCCAGCAGTCCGGGACAGGGTATGGGCACTGAAGCTTTCTTT. Translated: CASSPGQGMGTEAFF.

The rearrangement uses TRBV15 and TRBJ2-1; possibly TRBD2 for D (6 bases). CDR1 LNHNV and CDR2 YYDKDF come from the germline V gene (reference sequence). Trimming removed 3 bases from V and 7 bases from J, with 10 bases in between. This CDR3 has 13 amino acids. CDR3 DNA sequence: TGTGCCACCAGCAGCCGACGGGGGAATGAGCAGTTCTTC. Translating gives CATSSRRGNEQFF.

The gene calls are TRBV2 and TRBJ1-2; no definite D call. The ends were cut back, 6 bases at V and 1 base at J, with 9 bases in the middle. The CDR3 is made up of 13 amino acids. Germline values: CDR1 SNHLY, CDR2 FYNNEI. DNA of the CDR3: TGTGCCAGCAGCTTACAGATTAACTATGGCTACACCTTC. It encodes CASSLQINYGYTF. Full variable domain (rest looked up from reference TRBV2 and TRBJ1-2): EPEVTQTPSHQVTQMGQEVILRCVPISNHLYFYWYRQILGQKVEFLVSFYNNEISEKSEIFDDQFSVERPDGSNFTLKIRSTKLEDSAMYFCASSLQINYGYTFGSGTRLTVV.

This clone was detected once. The rearrangement links TRBV9 to TRBJ2-7; TRBD1 aligns across 9 bases. In germline, CDR1 is SGDLS, CDR2 YYNGEE. CDR3 size: 14 residues. V lost 4 bases to trimming and J lost 2 bases; unmatched junction nucleotides: 4. The CDR3 loop is CASSMGQGTYEQYF. For the CDR3, the DNA is TGTGCCAGCAGCATGGGACAGGGTACCTACGAGCAGTACTTC.

In this sample, this clone turned up once. This chain uses TRBV27 with TRBJ2-1; the D gene is possibly TRBD2 (5 bases). CDR1 MNHEY and CDR2 SMNVEV come from the germline V gene (reference sequence). The CDR3 covers 14 residues. V lost 3 bases to trimming and J lost 6 bases, with 12 bases between them. The CDR3 DNA reads as TGTGCCAGCAGTTTGACTGGGAGAGTCAATGAGCAGTTCTTC. Its protein is CASSLTGRVNEQFF.

This clone has more than one count but fewer than ten. The chain links TRBV10-3 to TRBJ2-5; D not resolved. Trimming pared 3 bases from V and 5 bases from J, leaving 4 bases between. The CDR3 sequence is 11 residues long. Per the germline V gene, CDR1 is ENHRY and CDR2 is SYGVKD. The CDR3 nucleotides read TGTGCCATCAGTGAACGGGAGACCCAGTACTTC. Translating it yields CAISERETQYF.

The chain carries TRBV6-5 and TRBJ1-5; 8 bases match TRBD1. The germline CDR1 and CDR2 sequences are MNHEY and SVGAGI. The CDR3 loop spans 14 amino acids. Unmatched junction bases numbered 4, after V lost 4 bases and J lost 5 bases. This chain's CDR3 is CASSSGTGYQPQHF. The DNA for the CDR3 is TGTGCCAGCAGTTCCGGGACAGGATATCAGCCCCAGCATTTT.

The gene calls are TRBV7-6 and TRBJ2-1; TRBD1 is a possible D gene (6 bases). The CDR3 is 15 amino acids. V lost 5 bases and J 3 bases, leaving 14 bases between the germline ends. Germline V gives CDR1 SGHVS, CDR2 FNYEAQ. The CDR3 here is CASSPRDTLYNEQFF. CDR3 coding DNA: TGTGCCAGCAGCCCCCGGGACACTCTCTACAATGAGCAGTTCTTC.